This T cell receptor beta chain was documented in a study of blood T cells in healthy people across ages. The CDR3 contains 15 residues. V was trimmed by 3 bases and J by 3 bases, leaving 17 bases between them. Germline CDR1 reads SQVTM; CDR2 reads ANQGSEA. With a J-beta primer mix and a sample-barcoded 5' primer, a second PCR ran 7 to 11 cycles. MiXCR was run by TCRdb on the 5' RACE reads, yielding one entry per CDR3 protein. The top ten clones hold 23% of a sample with fewer than 2 million distinct CDR3 sequences, about two fifths of them seen once. The specimen sequenced was blood. The chain is built from TRBV29-1 and TRBJ1-2; no clear D. This sequence was found in a human donor in good health. The CDR3 DNA reads TGCAGCGTTGACGCCCTTTTTGGTGGGGACTATGGCTACACCTTC. This translates into CSVDALFGGDYGYTF.